The entry below gives a single T cell receptor beta chain sequence along with its context. In its sample, this clone was seen once. Its antigen is not yet known. Its ends do not fully match the called genes, so a read error is possible. Each donor gave one peripheral blood draw, averaging around 120 mL, which was collected into heparinised tubes. A BD FACSAria II and a panel including CD45RO, CCR7, CD25, CD127, CD95 and CD27 were used to sort naive, central memory, regulatory and stem cell-like memory CD4+ T cells. A purity above 98% was achieved for all sorted populations. PBMCs were isolated immediately by Lymphoprep density gradient centrifugation and stained directly without culture. So that batch effects would be minimized, each experiment stained and sorted samples in pairs, pairing one healthy donor with one patient. The sample belongs to a study of beta chain features in type 1 diabetes (dated by TCRdb to the late 2010s). For context, the study as a whole: Patients and healthy donors did not differ in mean age, gender distribution, total cell number or subset yield. A total of 100 million to 110 million sorted cells were examined across all samples, and a strong correlation was observed between cell number per subset and RNA yield. In the study, recently diagnosed type 1 diabetes patients and matched healthy donors were compared on the TCRB repertoires of their sorted circulating CD4+ T cell subsets. Whereas all 28 donors provided naive and central memory subsets, regulatory and stem cell-like memory subsets were isolated from just 8 patients and about eight healthy donors. On the study overall, not on this receptor specifically: Type 1 diabetes patients showed a moderate but significant shortening of TCRB CDR3 length in all four CD4+ subsets. Sequencing cDNA rather than genomic DNA could over-represent highly expressing activated cells, although activation and CD3 levels did not differ between groups. Because the HLA sub-analyses included only small numbers of individuals, any influence of HLA type on TCRB rearrangement was left unresolved. Shorter templates might be favored by PCR, yet because patient and control samples were amplified and corrected together, any such skew would affect both groups equally. Naive, central memory and regulatory TCRB repertoires appeared to be more alike among patients than among healthy donors. At VDJ recombination sites, type 1 diabetes patients had fewer insertions and more deleted nucleotides, which implies abnormalities in thymic rearrangement.

All of the isolated RNA was reverse transcribed with the High Capacity cDNA Reverse Transcription Kit, so expressed TCRB transcripts were sequenced. Deep immunoSEQ sequencing was applied to naive, central memory and regulatory T cell samples, giving an average of about 3.8 million total reads per sample. After sorted cells were lysed in RLT buffer, RNA was extracted with DNase-treated RNeasy Micro or Mini kits, with the choice depending on cell number. To prevent cross-contamination, each cell subset was processed individually, whereas patient and healthy donor samples were processed jointly. The immunoSEQ multiplex PCR was used to amplify TCRB sequences from cDNA, generating 87-bp fragments that spanned the CDR3 region. Sequencing of the amplicons was done on the Illumina HiSeq platform. Per the authors' processing: PCR bias was computationally corrected using synthetic template baselines, reads within Hamming distance 2 were collapsed, and singletons that could not be merged were discarded. Reads were aligned against IMGT to assign V, D and J genes, CDR3 length and insertions or deletions at six rearrangement sites. Within each subset, clonotype counts were normalized to sorted cell number, after which true diversity and Gini coefficients were computed with the tcR R package. The overlap coefficient, calculated on TCRB nucleotide sequences, was used to measure repertoire sharing. Out-of-frame TCRB sequences from naive cells were analyzed to stand in for the pre-selection repertoire. The table comes from immuneACCESS by way of TCRdb, which keeps in-frame sequences with V and J called. Part of the clones is missing from these tables; in studies checked, under half for an unresolved V gene and the rest for unknown reasons. The V and J calls and the clone size are those of that table, but D and trimming were determined from the DNA. The sample profile shows 500,000 to 700,000 clones; less than 20% of them were found once. About 0.097% of the sample comes from the top ten.

The CDR3 contains 14 residues, cysteine and phenylalanine counted. Only the CDR3 DNA stays, 42 bases, in frame from base 1. Looking up the germline V gene (reference sequence) yields CDR1 SSHAT and CDR2 FNYEAQ. The sequence came from a young man in good health. The sequencing sample was made of naive CD4+ T cells from blood. The sample's cell subset or site label, decoded: true naive CD4+ T cells. Recombination joined TRBV7-7 with TRBJ2-5; TRBD1 agrees with 8 junctional bases. The CDR3 region has the sequence CASSATGTGETQYF. The DNA is TGTGCTAGCAGCGCTACCGGGACAGGAGAGACCCAGTACTTC.